A single sample is the source of the 16 T cell receptor beta chains below, sequenced in a study of CXCR3-negative and CXCR3-positive naive CD8 T cells. Points from the study as a whole: Against CXCR3-negative naive cells, CXCR3-positive naive cells showed more hydrophobic TRB CDR3s.

The study made its TRB cDNA libraries by 5' RACE, adding UMI labels. TCRdb processed the 5' RACE reads again and assigns one entry to each CDR3 protein, with no DNA. The sample totals about 84,000 distinct CDR3 sequences. Antigens for these TCRs are unknown. Source material: naive CXCR3+ CD8+ T cells from blood. Stated subset: CD45RO-CCR7+CD27+CD95- naive CD8+ T cells expressing CXCR3 (TNR3+). The receptors originated from a human donor in good health. Some clones in this sample may be carry-over from other donors' samples.

CDR3: CASSFQGSNQPQHF. The genes are TRBV28 and TRBJ1-5; TCRdb's D call, TRBD1, is unchecked because there is no DNA. The CDR3 totals 14 residues. The V gene's germline CDR1 is MDHEN and CDR2 SYDVKM.

V gene TRBV5-5 combines with J gene TRBJ2-3; TCRdb's D gene call, TRBD2, goes unchecked for lack of DNA. The length of the CDR3 is 17 residues. Germline CDR1 is SGHKS and CDR2 is YYEKEE (reference sequence). This CDR3 reads CASTPAGLAGRGDTQYF.

This sequence joins TRBV27 and TRBJ1-6; TCRdb's D call of TRBD1 is untestable without DNA. Germline CDR1 and CDR2: MNHEY and SMNVEV (reference sequence). This CDR3 has 15 amino acids. The CDR3 is CASTGQGNIVSPLHF.

V gene TRBV7-9 combines with J gene TRBJ2-7; no DNA is available, so the TRBD2 call from TCRdb remains unchecked. The length of the CDR3 is 14 residues. Germline CDR1 SEHNR, CDR2 FQNEAQ (reference sequence). This chain's CDR3 is CASSADNGINEQYF.

This rearrangement joins TRBV7-6 to TRBJ2-2; TCRdb gives TRBD1 as the D gene, but with no DNA this cannot be confirmed. The CDR3 sequence is 15 residues long. Germline V gene sequence: CDR1 SGHVS, CDR2 FNYEAQ. CDR3 protein: CASSPWTGGTGELFF.

This chain joins TRBV18 and TRBJ1-2. Per the germline V gene, CDR1 is KGHSH and CDR2 is LQKENI. The CDR3 is made up of 15 amino acids. CDR3 in amino acids: CASSQPGLRGDGYTF.

CDR3: CSAPPRTSPYNEQFF. The gene calls are TRBV20-1 and TRBJ2-1; the TCRdb D gene call, TRBD2, has no DNA to confirm it. This CDR3 spans 15 amino acids. Germline CDR1 DFQATT, CDR2 SNEGSKA (reference sequence).

The chain's CDR3 is CASSLAGYDGYTF. V gene TRBV7-9 combines with J gene TRBJ1-2. Germline V gene lookup returns CDR1 SEHNR and CDR2 FQNEAQ (reference sequence). The CDR3 consists of 13 residues. The variable domain in full, with the rest retrieved from reference TRBV7-9 and TRBJ1-2, is DTGVSQNPRHKITKRGQNVTFRCDPISEHNRLYWYRQTLGQGPEFLTYFQNEAQLEKSRLLSDRFSAERPKGSFSTLEIQRTEQGDSAMYLCASSLAGYDGYTFGSGTRLTVV.

The V call is TRBV6-2 or TRBV6-3, the J call TRBJ2-1; TCRdb's D call, TRBD2, is unchecked because there is no DNA. The CDR3 spans 15 residues. The germline V gene has CDR1 MNHEY and CDR2 SVGEGT. CDR3 sequence: CASSYRLAGGNEQFF.

The chain carries TRBV12-3 or TRBV12-4 and TRBJ1-1; TCRdb calls TRBD1, which cannot be checked without DNA. This CDR3 spans 15 amino acids. The chain's CDR3 is CASSSTELPNTEAFF.

This rearrangement joins TRBV2 to TRBJ2-7; there is no DNA to check the TCRdb D call of TRBD1. From germline, CDR1 is SNHLY and CDR2 FYNNEI. The CDR3 has 14 amino acids. The CDR3 sequence is CASMGRNGPYEQYF.

V usage is TRBV7-9 and J usage is TRBJ2-1; the D gene TCRdb calls, TRBD2, cannot be checked with no DNA. The germline CDR1 and CDR2 sequences are SEHNR and FQNEAQ (reference sequence). The CDR3 is 14 residues long. The CDR3 region is CASTPPSGYNEQFF.

The chain couples TRBV10-3 to TRBJ1-1; checking the TCRdb D call of TRBD1 is not possible without DNA. This CDR3 region has 16 residues. Germline CDR1 ENHRY, CDR2 SYGVKD. The CDR3 region is CAISEWGAGAHTEAFF.

The V call is TRBV15, the J call TRBJ1-5; TCRdb designates TRBD1, a call that cannot be tested without DNA. The CDR3 has 13 amino acids. Per the germline V gene, CDR1 is LNHNV and CDR2 is YYDKDF (reference sequence). CDR3: CATSRTGGGPQHF.

The CDR3 sequence is CASRTGGPSYEQYF. The chain joins TRBV28 to TRBJ2-7; the D call of TRBD2 rests on TCRdb alone, since no DNA is present to check it. The CDR3 extends over 14 amino acids. Germline CDR1 is MDHEN and CDR2 is SYDVKM.

The chain is built from TRBV14 and TRBJ2-3; the D call from TCRdb, TRBD2, cannot be confirmed without DNA. CDR1 and CDR2 (germline): SGHDN, FVKESK. This CDR3 comprises 16 residues. CDR3 region: CASSPYLAGEVDTQYF.